A single sample gave rise to the 19 T cell receptor beta chains below, sequenced in a study of blood T cell repertoires in COVID-19. Using immunoSEQ multiplex PCR, the repertoire was profiled, and TCRdb retains in-frame clones only, with some absent. The sample carries about 320,000 clones, around 90% recorded once. Sequencing used PBMCs or T cells enriched from blood (not recorded which). The receptors derive from a man aged 55 to 70 who had recovered from COVID-19.

This clone was recorded only once. The chain has TRBV29-1 and TRBJ2-3; TRBD2 might be the D (5 bases). V shed 7 bases and J shed 2 bases, with 16 bases lying between them. CDR1 and CDR2 (germline): SQVTM, ANQGSEA. This CDR3 is built from 14 residues. The CDR3 DNA follows: TGCAGCGCGAGGCTAGCCCCGGTCACAGATACGCAGTATTTT. Translated, it gives CSARLAPVTDTQYF.

The chain joins TRBV4-2 to TRBJ2-5; 8 nucleotides line up with TRBD1. V was clipped by 0 bases and J by 2 bases; unmatched bases: 2. The CDR3 has 15 residues. CDR1 is LGHNA, CDR2 YNFKEQ, per germline. The CDR3 DNA is TGTGCCAGCAGCCAAGACAACAGGGGGCAAGAGACCCAGTACTTC. Translating it yields CASSQDNRGQETQYF.

The chain links TRBV30 to TRBJ1-6; TRBD1 might be the D (6 bases). With 0 bases removed from V and 1 base from J, the gap between germline ends came to 16 bases. The CDR3 has 18 amino acids. CDR1 and CDR2 (germline): GTSNPN, SVGIG (reference sequence). The CDR3 reads CAWSVWQGPASYNSPLHF. DNA of the CDR3: TGTGCCTGGAGTGTATGGCAGGGGCCTGCGTCCTATAATTCACCCCTCCACTTT. Full variable domain (outside the CDR3, taken from reference TRBV30 and TRBJ1-6): SQTIHQWPATLVQPVGSPLSLECTVEGTSNPNLYWYRQAAGRGLQLLFYSVGIGQISSEVPQNLSASRPQDRQFILSSKKLLLSDSGFYLCAWSVWQGPASYNSPLHFGNGTRLTVT.

For the CDR3, the DNA is TGTGCCAGCAGCGTTGCGACTACGGATACGCAGTATTTT. This encodes CASSVATTDTQYF. This rearrangement joins TRBV9 to TRBJ2-3; possibly TRBD2 for D (5 bases). Trimming stripped 2 bases from V and 6 bases from J, with 10 bases between. The CDR3 sequence is 13 residues long. The germline V gene has CDR1 SGDLS and CDR2 YYNGEE.

This chain connects TRBV7-8 to TRBJ2-5, with TRBD1 as a possible D gene (6 bases). CDR3 length: 15 amino acids. Germline V lookup: CDR1 SGHVS, CDR2 FQNEAQ. Deletions cut 2 bases from V and 2 bases from J, with 12 bases between. The CDR3 spells CASSLMQGTQETQYF. DNA of the CDR3: TGTGCCAGCAGCTTAATGCAGGGGACGCAAGAGACCCAGTACTTC.

This clone appeared a single time. The DNA for the CDR3 is TGTGCCAGCAGCGCCACATCGACAGGGGCAGGGGAAAAACTGTTTTTT. Residues: CASSATSTGAGEKLFF. The chain uses TRBV9 and TRBJ1-4, with 8 bases matching TRBD1. After removal of 3 bases from V and 8 bases from J, the junction contained 12 bases not matched to a gene. The germline CDR1 and CDR2 sequences are SGDLS and YYNGEE. This CDR3 spans 16 amino acids.

The V call is TRBV14, the J call TRBJ2-1; TRBD1 is a possible D gene (6 bases). This CDR3 region has 16 residues. V lost 3 bases to trimming and J lost 2 bases, with 14 bases between them. Germline CDR1 reads SGHDN; CDR2 reads FVKESK. The DNA for the CDR3 is TGTGCCAGCAGCCAGTTAGGGACACAGACCTACAATGAGCAGTTCTTC. Residues: CASSQLGTQTYNEQFF.

V is TRBV9 and J is TRBJ1-6, with TRBD1 matching over 7 bases. The CDR3 covers 15 residues. The germline V gene encodes CDR1 SGDLS and CDR2 YYNGEE. The J segment lost 10 bases and the V segment lost 3 bases, leaving 10 bases of the junction unmatched. CDR3 nucleotides: TGTGCCAGCAGCGCAAGACAGGGATCCGACTCACCCCTCCACTTT. This translates into CASSARQGSDSPLHF.

A word on this clone: A read error may account for a junction end that differs from germline. This chain joins TRBV6-2 or TRBV6-3 and TRBJ1-2; no clear D. CDR1 MNHEY and CDR2 SVGEGT come from the germline V gene. There are 14 residues in the CDR3. The CDR3 DNA follows: TGTGCCAGCAGTTACGTCCGGGCTGACGGGATCCGCTCGTTC. It is translated as CASSYVRADGIRSF.

V is TRBV15 and J is TRBJ2-7; the match to TRBD2 covers 7 bases. V was pared by 0 bases and J by 4 bases, with 9 bases of the junction left unmatched. Germline CDR1 and CDR2: LNHNV and YYDKDF (reference sequence). This CDR3 is 16 amino acids long. This CDR3 reads CATSREGGVAKYEQYF. The DNA for the CDR3 is TGTGCCACCAGCAGAGAGGGGGGGGTTGCCAAATACGAGCAGTACTTC. Complete variable domain (other parts from reference TRBV15 and TRBJ2-7): DAMVIQNPRYQVTQFGKPVTLSCSQTLNHNVMYWYQQKSSQAPKLLFHYYDKDFNNEADTPDNFQSRRPNTSFCFLDIRSPGLGDTAMYLCATSREGGVAKYEQYFGPGTRLTVT.

As for this clone: The identical CDR3 is also encoded by other nucleotide sequences in the sample. The rearrangement joins TRBV11-2 to TRBJ1-6; D is undetermined. V dropped 2 bases and J dropped 0 bases, with 8 bases sitting between them. CDR3 length: 16 amino acids. Germline-derived CDR1 and CDR2 are SGHAT and FQNNGV. The CDR3 spells CASSLTGSSYNSPLHF. CDR3 DNA sequence: TGTGCCAGCAGCTTAACGGGTAGCTCCTATAATTCACCCCTCCACTTT.

CDR3 residues: CSVPSGRDFEPGGYTF. The CDR3 nucleotides are TGCAGCGTACCAAGCGGCCGGGACTTCGAACCGGGGGGCTACACCTTC. The chain joins TRBV29-1 to TRBJ1-2, with D possibly matching TRBD1 (5 bases). V lost 6 bases and J lost 8, with 28 bases in between. Germline-derived CDR1 and CDR2 are SQVTM and ANQGSEA. CDR3 length: 16 amino acids.

This clone was detected once. The chain joins TRBV19 to TRBJ2-6; 8 positions agree with TRBD1. The CDR3 spans 15 residues. CDR1 is LNHDA, CDR2 SQIVND, per germline (reference sequence). The V and J ends lost 10 bases and 3 bases, in that order; junction bases with no gene match: 8. CDR3 residues: CATQQGAGGANVLTF. The CDR3 DNA reads TGTGCCACCCAGCAGGGGGCCGGTGGGGCCAACGTCCTGACTTTC.

V gene TRBV12-5 combines with J gene TRBJ2-1, with 8 bases fitting TRBD1. The CDR3 is made up of 15 amino acids. V lost 1 base to trimming and J lost 9 bases; unmatched junction nucleotides: 8. The germline gives CDR1 LGHNT, CDR2 FRNRAP. CDR3 sequence: CASGLAGQGVREQFF. CDR3 DNA sequence: TGTGCTAGTGGTTTGGCTGGACAGGGTGTGCGTGAGCAGTTCTTC.

This chain links TRBV12-3 or TRBV12-4 with TRBJ2-2; D perhaps matches TRBD1 (5 bases). The CDR3 totals 13 residues. Deletions cut 7 bases from V and 6 bases from J, with 12 bases between. The CDR3 spells CASIPQGSGELFF. CDR3 DNA: TGTGCCAGCATCCCCCAGGGTTCCGGGGAGCTGTTTTTT.

The count of this clone is one. The chain links TRBV10-3 to TRBJ2-3; 11 bases line up with TRBD2. V trimming: 9 bases; J trimming: 4 bases; junction bases outside the gene matches: 6. This CDR3 region has 14 residues. Germline CDR1 ENHRY, CDR2 SYGVKD. CDR3 loop: CAINSGGASDTQYF. The CDR3 DNA is TGTGCCATTAATAGCGGGGGGGCATCAGATACGCAGTATTTT.

The table lists this clone with a count of one. The chain couples TRBV30 to TRBJ2-7; 10 nucleotides line up with TRBD1. Germline CDR1 reads GTSNPN; CDR2 reads SVGIG (reference sequence). The CDR3 extends over 13 amino acids. The trim removed 1 base at V and 7 bases at J, leaving 4 bases unmatched. In DNA, the CDR3 is TGTGCCTGGAGTGGACAGGGGGCGATTGAGCAGTACTTC. The encoded protein is CAWSGQGAIEQYF.

The rearrangement joins TRBV15 to TRBJ1-2; no reliable D call. V was clipped by 0 bases and J by 5 bases, with 10 bases between them. Germline CDR1 is LNHNV and CDR2 is YYDKDF (reference sequence). There are 14 residues in the CDR3. The CDR3 DNA sequence: TGTGCCACCAGCAGAGATTACACAGTTTATGGCTACACCTTC. As protein: CATSRDYTVYGYTF.

The chain employs TRBV28 and TRBJ2-1; no reliable D call. Trimming took off 6 bases at V and 6 bases at J, with 3 bases between the two ends. CDR3 size: 10 residues. CDR1 MDHEN and CDR2 SYDVKM come from the germline V gene. The DNA of the CDR3 is TGTGCCAGCAGCCGCAATGAGCAGTTCTTC. This encodes CASSRNEQFF. Together with reference TRBV28 and TRBJ2-1, the CDR3 gives the full variable domain: DVKVTQSSRYLVKRTGEKVFLECVQDMDHENMFWYRQDPGLGLRLIYFSYDVKMKEKGDIPEGYSVSREKKERFSLILESASTNQTSMYLCASSRNEQFFGPGTRLTVL.